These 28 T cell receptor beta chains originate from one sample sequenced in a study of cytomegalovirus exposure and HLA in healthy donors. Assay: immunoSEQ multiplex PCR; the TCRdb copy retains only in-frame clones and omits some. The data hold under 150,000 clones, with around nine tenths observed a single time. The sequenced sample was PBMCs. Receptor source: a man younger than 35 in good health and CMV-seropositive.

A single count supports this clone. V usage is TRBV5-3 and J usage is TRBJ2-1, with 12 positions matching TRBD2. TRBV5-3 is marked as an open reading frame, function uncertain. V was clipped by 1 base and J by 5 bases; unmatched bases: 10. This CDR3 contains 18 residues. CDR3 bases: TGTGCCAGAAGCTTGAAGACTAGCGGGAGCCTACCCGACAATGAGCAGTTCTTC. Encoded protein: CARSLKTSGSLPDNEQFF.

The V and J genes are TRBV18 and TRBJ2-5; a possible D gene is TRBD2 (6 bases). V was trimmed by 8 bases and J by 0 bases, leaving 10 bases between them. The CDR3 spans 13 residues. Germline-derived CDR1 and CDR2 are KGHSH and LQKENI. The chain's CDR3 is CASAAGHQETQYF. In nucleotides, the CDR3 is TGTGCCAGCGCAGCGGGTCACCAAGAGACCCAGTACTTC.

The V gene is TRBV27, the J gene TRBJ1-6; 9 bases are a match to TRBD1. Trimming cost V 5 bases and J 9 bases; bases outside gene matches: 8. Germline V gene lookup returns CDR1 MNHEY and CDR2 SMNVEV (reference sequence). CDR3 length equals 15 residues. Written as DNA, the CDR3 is TGTGCCAGCAGTGGCTGGACAGGGGAAGGTTCACCCCTCCACTTT. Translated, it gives CASSGWTGEGSPLHF.

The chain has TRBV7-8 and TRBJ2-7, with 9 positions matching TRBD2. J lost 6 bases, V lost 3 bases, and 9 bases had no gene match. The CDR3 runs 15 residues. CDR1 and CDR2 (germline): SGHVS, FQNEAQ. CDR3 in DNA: TGTGCCAGCAGCTTGATGCTCGCTAGCGGGATCGAGCAGTACTTC. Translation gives CASSLMLASGIEQYF.

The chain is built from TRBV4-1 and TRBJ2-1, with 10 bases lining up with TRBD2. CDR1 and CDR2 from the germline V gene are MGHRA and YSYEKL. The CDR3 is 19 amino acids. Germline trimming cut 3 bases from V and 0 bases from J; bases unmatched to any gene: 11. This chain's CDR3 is CASSHLTRTSGSSYNEQFF. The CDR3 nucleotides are TGCGCCAGCAGCCACCTAACACGGACTAGCGGTTCCTCCTACAATGAGCAGTTCTTC.

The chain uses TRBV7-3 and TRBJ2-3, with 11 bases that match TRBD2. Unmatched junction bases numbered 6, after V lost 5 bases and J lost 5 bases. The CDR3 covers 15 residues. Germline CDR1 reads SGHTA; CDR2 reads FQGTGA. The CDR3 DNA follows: TGTGCCAGCAGCCCCCGTACTAGCGGGAGAGATACGCAGTATTTT. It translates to CASSPRTSGRDTQYF.

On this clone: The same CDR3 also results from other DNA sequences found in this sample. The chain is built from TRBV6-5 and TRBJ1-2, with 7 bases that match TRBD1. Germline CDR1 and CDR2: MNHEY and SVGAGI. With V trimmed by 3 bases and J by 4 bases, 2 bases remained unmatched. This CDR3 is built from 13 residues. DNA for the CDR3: TGTGCCAGCAGTTATTCAGGGGGCTATGGCTACACCTTC. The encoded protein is CASSYSGGYGYTF.

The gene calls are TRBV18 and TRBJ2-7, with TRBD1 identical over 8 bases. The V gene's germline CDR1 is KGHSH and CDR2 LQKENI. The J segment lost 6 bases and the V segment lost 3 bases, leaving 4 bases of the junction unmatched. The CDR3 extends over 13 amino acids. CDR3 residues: CASSPTGVGEQYF. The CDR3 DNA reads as TGTGCCAGCTCACCGACAGGGGTCGGCGAGCAGTACTTC.

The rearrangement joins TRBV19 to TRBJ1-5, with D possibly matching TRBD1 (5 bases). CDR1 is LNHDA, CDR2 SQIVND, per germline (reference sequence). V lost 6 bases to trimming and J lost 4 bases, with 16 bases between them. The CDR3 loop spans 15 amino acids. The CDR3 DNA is TGTGCCAGTAGACGGGGAGGGACGGTGAATCAGCCCCAGCATTTT. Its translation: CASRRGGTVNQPQHF.

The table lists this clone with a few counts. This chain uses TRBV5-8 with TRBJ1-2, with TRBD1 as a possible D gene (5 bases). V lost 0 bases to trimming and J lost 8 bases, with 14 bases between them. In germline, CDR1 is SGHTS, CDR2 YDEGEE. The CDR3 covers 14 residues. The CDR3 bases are TGTGCCAGCAGCTTGGACGGGGGTCGTGGAGGCTACACCTTC. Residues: CASSLDGGRGGYTF.

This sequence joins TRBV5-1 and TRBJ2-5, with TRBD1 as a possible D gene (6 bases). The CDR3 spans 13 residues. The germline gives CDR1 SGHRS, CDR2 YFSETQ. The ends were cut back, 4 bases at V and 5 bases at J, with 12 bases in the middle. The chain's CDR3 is CASSLQGLETQYF. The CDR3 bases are TGCGCCAGCAGCCTACAGGGTCTGGAGACCCAGTACTTC.

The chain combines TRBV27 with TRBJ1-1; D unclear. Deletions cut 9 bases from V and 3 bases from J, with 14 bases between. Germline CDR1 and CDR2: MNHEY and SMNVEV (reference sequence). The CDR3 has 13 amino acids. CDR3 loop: CARLNRRDTEAFF. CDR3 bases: TGTGCCAGACTAAACCGGAGGGACACTGAAGCTTTCTTT.

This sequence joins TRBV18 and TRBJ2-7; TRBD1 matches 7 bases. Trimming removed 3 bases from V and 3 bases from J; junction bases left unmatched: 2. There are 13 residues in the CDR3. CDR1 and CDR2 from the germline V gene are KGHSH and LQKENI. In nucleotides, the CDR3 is TGTGCCAGCTCACCGGGACAGCGCTACGAGCAGTACTTC. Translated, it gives CASSPGQRYEQYF.

CDR3 in DNA: TGCGCCAGCAGCTTCACCGGGACAGGGGGTACCGGGGAGCTGTTTTTT. Encoded protein: CASSFTGTGGTGELFF. This chain links TRBV5-1 with TRBJ2-2, with 11 bases matching TRBD1. CDR3 length: 16 amino acids. Germline V CDR1 and CDR2: SGHRS, YFSETQ. Trimming cost V 2 bases and J 5 bases; bases outside gene matches: 5.

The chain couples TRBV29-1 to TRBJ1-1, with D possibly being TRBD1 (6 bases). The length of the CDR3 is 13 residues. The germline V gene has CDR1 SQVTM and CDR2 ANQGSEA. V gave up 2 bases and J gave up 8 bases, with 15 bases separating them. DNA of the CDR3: TGCAGCGTTGAACGGGACAAAGGTTCAGAAGCTTTCTTT. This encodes CSVERDKGSEAFF.

The DNA for the CDR3 is TGTGCCAGCTCACCTACCAGGGGAAACTCTGGAAACACCATATATTTT. As protein: CASSPTRGNSGNTIYF. The chain uses TRBV18 and TRBJ1-3; TRBD1 is a possible D gene (6 bases). The CDR3 loop spans 16 amino acids. Germline V gene data show CDR1 as KGHSH and CDR2 as LQKENI. Trimming removed 3 bases at V and 0 bases at J, with 12 bases between.

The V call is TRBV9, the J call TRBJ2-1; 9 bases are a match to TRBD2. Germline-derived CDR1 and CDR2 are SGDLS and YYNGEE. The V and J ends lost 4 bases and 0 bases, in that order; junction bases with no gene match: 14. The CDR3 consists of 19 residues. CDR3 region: CASSPRGSGGISSYNEQFF. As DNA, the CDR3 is TGTGCCAGCAGCCCTCGCGGGAGCGGGGGGATCAGCTCCTACAATGAGCAGTTCTTC.

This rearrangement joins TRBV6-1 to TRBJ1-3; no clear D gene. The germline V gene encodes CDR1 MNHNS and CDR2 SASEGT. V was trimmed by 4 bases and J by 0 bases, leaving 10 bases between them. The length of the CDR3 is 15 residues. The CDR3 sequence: CASSVGPSSGNTIYF. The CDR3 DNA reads TGTGCCAGCAGTGTGGGCCCGAGCTCTGGAAACACCATATATTTT.

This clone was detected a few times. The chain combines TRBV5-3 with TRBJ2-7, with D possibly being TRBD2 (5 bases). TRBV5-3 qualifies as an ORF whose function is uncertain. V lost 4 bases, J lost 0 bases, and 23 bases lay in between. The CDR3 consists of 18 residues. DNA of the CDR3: TGTGCCAGAAGCCACCTGGCCTCACCCGATGGGAGCTCCTACGAGCAGTACTTC. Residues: CARSHLASPDGSSYEQYF.

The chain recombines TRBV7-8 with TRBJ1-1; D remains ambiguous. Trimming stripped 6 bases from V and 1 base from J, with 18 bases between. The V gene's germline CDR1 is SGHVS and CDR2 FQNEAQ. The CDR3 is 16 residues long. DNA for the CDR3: TGTGCCAGCAGACCCTCTCGCCTGGCGGAGAACACTGAAGCTTTCTTT. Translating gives CASRPSRLAENTEAFF.

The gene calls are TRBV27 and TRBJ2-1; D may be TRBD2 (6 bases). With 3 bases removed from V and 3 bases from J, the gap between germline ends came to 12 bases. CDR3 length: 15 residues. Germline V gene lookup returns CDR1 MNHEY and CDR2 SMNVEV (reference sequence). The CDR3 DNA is TGTGCCAGCAGTTTCGCGGGACGGAGCTACAATGAGCAGTTCTTC. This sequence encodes CASSFAGRSYNEQFF.

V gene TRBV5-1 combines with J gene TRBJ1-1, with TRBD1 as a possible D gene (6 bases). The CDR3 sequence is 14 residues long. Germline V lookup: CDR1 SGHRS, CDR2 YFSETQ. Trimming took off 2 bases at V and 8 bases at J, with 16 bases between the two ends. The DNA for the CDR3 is TGCGCCAGCAGCTTAAACCGGGACATGCGCGAAGCTTTCTTT. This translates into CASSLNRDMREAFF. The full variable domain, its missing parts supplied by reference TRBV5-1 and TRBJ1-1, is KAGVTQTPRYLIKTRGQQVTLSCSPISGHRSVSWYQQTPGQGLQFLFEYFSETQRNKGNFPGRFSGRQFSNSRSEMNVSTLELGDSALYLCASSLNRDMREAFFGQGTRLTVV.

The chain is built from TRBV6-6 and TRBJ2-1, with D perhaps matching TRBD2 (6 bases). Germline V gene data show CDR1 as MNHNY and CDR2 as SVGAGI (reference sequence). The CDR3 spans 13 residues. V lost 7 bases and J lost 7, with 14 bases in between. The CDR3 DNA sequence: TGTGCCAGCAAGGCCCAGGAGGGAAATGAGCAGTTCTTC. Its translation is CASKAQEGNEQFF.

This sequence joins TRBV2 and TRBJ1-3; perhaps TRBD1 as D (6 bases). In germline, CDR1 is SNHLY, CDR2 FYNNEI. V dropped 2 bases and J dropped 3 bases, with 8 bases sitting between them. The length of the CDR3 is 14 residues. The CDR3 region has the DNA TGTGCCAGCAGTGAATTGACAGGTGGAAACACCATATATTTT. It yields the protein CASSELTGGNTIYF.

The CDR3 is CASSEALLGRGRYNEQFF. As DNA, the CDR3 is TGTGCCAGCAGTGAAGCGCTCTTGGGCAGGGGGCGATACAATGAGCAGTTCTTC. The chain links TRBV2 to TRBJ2-1; TRBD1 agrees at 8 bases. The CDR3 contains 18 residues. Germline lookup yields CDR1 SNHLY and CDR2 FYNNEI. J lost 4 bases, V lost 0 bases, and 11 bases had no gene match.

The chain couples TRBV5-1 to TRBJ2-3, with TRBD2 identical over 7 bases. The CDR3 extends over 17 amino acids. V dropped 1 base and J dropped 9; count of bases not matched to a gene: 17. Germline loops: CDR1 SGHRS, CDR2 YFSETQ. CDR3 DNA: TGCGCCAGCAGCTTGAAAGCCGACCTACTAGCGATGAAAACGCAGTATTTT. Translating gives CASSLKADLLAMKTQYF.

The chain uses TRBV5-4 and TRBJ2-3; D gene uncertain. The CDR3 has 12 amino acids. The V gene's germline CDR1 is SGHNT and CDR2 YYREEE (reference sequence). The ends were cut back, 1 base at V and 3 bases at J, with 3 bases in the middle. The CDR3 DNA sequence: TGTGCCAGCAGCTTGCTGACAGATACGCAGTATTTT. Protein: CASSLLTDTQYF.

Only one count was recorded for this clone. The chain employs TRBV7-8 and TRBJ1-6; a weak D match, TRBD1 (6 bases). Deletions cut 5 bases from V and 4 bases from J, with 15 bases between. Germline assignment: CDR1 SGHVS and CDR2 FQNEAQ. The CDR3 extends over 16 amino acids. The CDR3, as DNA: TGTGCCAGCAGCCGGGGGGCATTTCCTTATAATTCACCCCTCCACTTT. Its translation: CASSRGAFPYNSPLHF.